This passage covers 13 T cell receptor beta chains from one sample sequenced in a study of control samples from healthy donors and cancer patients. Here immunoSEQ multiplex PCR was the method, and the copy in TCRdb shows in-frame clones only, minus some. Of some 99,000 clones in the sample, around nine tenths were seen once. The sample consisted of blood. The receptor source for this set is a woman between 50 and 59 years old in good health.

The chain uses TRBV18 and TRBJ1-1; D remains unclear. In germline, CDR1 is KGHSH, CDR2 LQKENI. V dropped 3 bases and J dropped 0 bases, with 5 bases sitting between them. This CDR3 has 13 amino acids. The CDR3 sequence: CASSPSMNTEAFF. Written as DNA, the CDR3 is TGTGCCAGCTCACCGAGCATGAACACTGAAGCTTTCTTT.

This clone was seen just once. The chain uses TRBV20-1 and TRBJ1-1; possibly TRBD1 for D (5 bases). This CDR3 is 11 amino acids long. V dropped 3 bases and J dropped 11 bases, with 13 bases sitting between them. From germline, CDR1 is DFQATT and CDR2 SNEGSKA (reference sequence). For the CDR3, the DNA is TGCAGTGCTAGTCAGGGTTCTTGGGCTTTCTTT. Translating gives CSASQGSWAFF.

Only one count was recorded for this clone. The CDR3 DNA is TGTGCCAGCAGCCAAGATATCAGGGTTGAGACCCAGTACTTC. This sequence encodes CASSQDIRVETQYF. The V and J genes are TRBV3-1 (or the pseudogene TRBV3-2) and TRBJ2-5; a weak D match, TRBD1 (5 bases). Trimming cost V 0 bases and J 5 bases, with 10 bases left between them. CDR3 length: 14 residues. Looked up from germline, CDR1 is LGHDT and CDR2 is YNNKEL (reference sequence).

Of note for this clone: Different DNA sequences within this sample yield the same CDR3. The chain has TRBV6-5 and TRBJ2-3; tentatively, D is TRBD2 (5 bases). Per germline, CDR1 MNHEY and CDR2 SVGAGI. Trimming left V 0 bases short and J 3 bases short, with 7 bases between. The CDR3 loop spans 14 amino acids. Here the CDR3 DNA reads TGTGCCAGCAGTTACTCAGAGGGTACAGATACGCAGTATTTT. Translated: CASSYSEGTDTQYF.

The chain links TRBV12-3 or TRBV12-4 to TRBJ2-4; no clear D gene. The length of the CDR3 is 13 residues. V was trimmed by 6 bases and J by 8 bases, leaving 14 bases between them. CDR3 coding DNA: TGTGCCAGCAGCTCGATTCTAGGTGACATTCAGTACTTC. It yields the protein CASSSILGDIQYF.

This clone was detected only once. The germline gene is not matched at one end of the junction; a read error may be the cause. This sequence joins TRBV12-3 or TRBV12-4 and TRBJ1-4; D is undetermined. The CDR3 is made up of 11 amino acids. CDR3 amino acids: CASSFAVDHVF. CDR3 nucleotides: TGTGCCAGCAGTTTTGCAGTGGACCATGTTTTT.

This chain links TRBV27 with TRBJ2-7; D uncertain. Germline loops: CDR1 MNHEY, CDR2 SMNVEV (reference sequence). Trimming pared 0 bases from V and 4 bases from J, leaving 10 bases between. The CDR3 is 14 amino acids. The CDR3 DNA sequence: TGTGCCAGCAGTTTATCCGCCTCCTGGTACGAGCAGTACTTC. It codes for CASSLSASWYEQYF.

The rearrangement uses TRBV28 and TRBJ1-1; no reliable D call. This CDR3 is built from 13 residues. CDR1 is MDHEN, CDR2 SYDVKM, per germline. V was pared by 5 bases and J by 3 bases, with 10 bases between. The CDR3: CASSVSTYTEAFF. The CDR3 coding sequence is TGTGCCAGCAGTGTTAGTACGTACACTGAAGCTTTCTTT.

This clone was seen just once. The J gene is TRBJ1-5, the V gene TRBV7-9; weak D call: TRBD1 (5 bases). The CDR3 has 14 residues. Germline CDR1 reads SEHNR; CDR2 reads FQNEAQ (reference sequence). V was shortened by 4 bases and J by 1 base, with 8 bases between the two germline ends. This CDR3 is CASSWGGSNQPQHF. Written as DNA, the CDR3 is TGTGCCAGCAGCTGGGGGGGAAGCAATCAGCCCCAGCATTTT.

This chain uses TRBV11-2 with TRBJ1-2; D ambiguous. Germline V gives CDR1 SGHAT, CDR2 FQNNGV. Trimming shortened V by 1 base and J by 7 bases, and 19 bases separated the two germline ends. This CDR3 contains 16 residues. CDR3 sequence (DNA): TGTGCCAGCAGCTTAGGCCCTACCTCCCATTTGAGTGGCTACACCTTC. Translated, it gives CASSLGPTSHLSGYTF.

The CDR3 sequence is CASSQDRGEKLFF. CDR3 nucleotides: TGCGCCAGCAGCCAAGATAGGGGTGAAAAACTGTTTTTT. This rearrangement joins TRBV4-1 to TRBJ1-4; D is possibly TRBD1 (5 bases). V lost 0 bases, J lost 7 bases, and 6 bases lay in between. The CDR3 is 13 residues long. From germline, CDR1 is MGHRA and CDR2 YSYEKL.

This clone was recorded only once. The V and J genes are TRBV11-2 and TRBJ2-4; D possibly corresponds to TRBD1 (6 bases). V was trimmed by 1 base and J by 2 bases, leaving 18 bases between them. Germline V lookup: CDR1 SGHAT, CDR2 FQNNGV. CDR3 length: 18 residues. In DNA, the CDR3 is TGTGCCAGCAGCTTAGCGAACCGATACAGGGATTCCAAAAACATTCAGTACTTC. It encodes CASSLANRYRDSKNIQYF.

The rearrangement links TRBV2 to TRBJ1-5; TRBD1 is a possible D gene (6 bases). Trimming left V 4 bases short and J 9 bases short, with 13 bases between. This CDR3 is 13 amino acids long. Per the germline V gene, CDR1 is SNHLY and CDR2 is FYNNEI. Written as DNA, the CDR3 is TGTGCCAGCAGTGGGGCAGGGGTGGGGCCCCAGCATTTT. Translating it yields CASSGAGVGPQHF.